What follows are 5 T cell receptor beta chains derived from one specimen sequenced in a study of shared clonotypes between healthy human individuals. TCRdb keeps only in-frame clones here, not all; method: immunoSEQ multiplex PCR. This sample carries about 2.4 million clones, under 95% of them seen once, and the ten largest clones take 0.36%. Sample: naive CD4+ T cells from PBMCs. Subset given: CD45RA+ positively selected. All receptors derive from a man between 18 and 35 years old in good health. Some clones in this sample may be carry-over from other donors' samples.

The V gene is TRBV15, the J gene TRBJ1-4; D not resolved. V dropped 3 bases and J dropped 5 bases, with 7 bases sitting between them. CDR3 length: 13 residues. Per germline, CDR1 LNHNV and CDR2 YYDKDF (reference sequence). CDR3 nucleotide sequence: TGTGCCACCAGCAGGGAGGTGAATGAAAAACTGTTTTTT. Residues: CATSREVNEKLFF.

The CDR3 bases are TGTGCCAGCAGCTTTGGGGGTGCAGGTCCACCCCTCCACTTT. This translates into CASSFGGAGPPLHF. The rearrangement links TRBV5-4 to TRBJ1-6; TRBD1 is a possible D gene (5 bases). Germline lookup yields CDR1 SGHNT and CDR2 YYREEE (reference sequence). The CDR3 sequence is 14 residues long. Trimming removed 2 bases at V and 11 bases at J, with 14 bases between.

The genes are TRBV9 and TRBJ1-6; TRBD1 might be the D (6 bases). This CDR3 has 14 amino acids. V lost 0 bases and J 7 bases, leaving 8 bases between the germline ends. Germline V gives CDR1 SGDLS, CDR2 YYNGEE. The CDR3 DNA reads as TGTGCCAGCAGCGTAGACAGGGTCAATTCACCCCTCCACTTT. Translated: CASSVDRVNSPLHF.

V and J are TRBV29-1 and TRBJ2-7; 11 bases are shared with TRBD1. The ends lost 6 bases at V and 6 bases at J; junction bases unmatched: 7. This CDR3 is built from 13 residues. The germline V gene encodes CDR1 SQVTM and CDR2 ANQGSEA. This CDR3 reads CSVGGQGASEQYF. CDR3 nucleotides: TGCAGCGTGGGTGGACAGGGGGCTTCCGAGCAGTACTTC.

The chain couples TRBV28 to TRBJ2-6; perhaps TRBD1 as D (6 bases). Trimming took off 3 bases at V and 0 bases at J, with 15 bases between the two ends. The CDR3 length is 18 residues. Germline loops: CDR1 MDHEN, CDR2 SYDVKM. The CDR3, as DNA: TGTGCCAGCAGTTTGAAAGGGGGTTCGTCCTCTGGGGCCAACGTCCTGACTTTC. Protein: CASSLKGGSSSGANVLTF.